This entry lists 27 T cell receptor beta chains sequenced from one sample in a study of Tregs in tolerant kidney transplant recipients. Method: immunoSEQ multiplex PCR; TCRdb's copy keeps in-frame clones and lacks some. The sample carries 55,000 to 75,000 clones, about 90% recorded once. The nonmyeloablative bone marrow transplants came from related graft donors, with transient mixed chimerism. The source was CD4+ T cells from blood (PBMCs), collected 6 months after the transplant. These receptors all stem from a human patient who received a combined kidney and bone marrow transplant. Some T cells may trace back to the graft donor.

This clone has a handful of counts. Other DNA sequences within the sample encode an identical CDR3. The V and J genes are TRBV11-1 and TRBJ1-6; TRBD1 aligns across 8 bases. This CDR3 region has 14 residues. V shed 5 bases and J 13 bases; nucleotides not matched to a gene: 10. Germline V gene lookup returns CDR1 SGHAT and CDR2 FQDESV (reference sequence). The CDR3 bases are TGTGCCAGCAGCGGACAGGGCGGCGACTCCCCCCTCCACTTT. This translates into CASSGQGGDSPLHF.

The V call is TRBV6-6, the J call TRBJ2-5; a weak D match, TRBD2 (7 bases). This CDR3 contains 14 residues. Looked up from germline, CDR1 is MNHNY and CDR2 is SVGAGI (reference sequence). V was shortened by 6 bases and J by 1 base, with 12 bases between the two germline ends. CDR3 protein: CASRGASGQETQYF. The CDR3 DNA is TGTGCCAGCAGGGGGGCTAGCGGCCAAGAGACCCAGTACTTC.

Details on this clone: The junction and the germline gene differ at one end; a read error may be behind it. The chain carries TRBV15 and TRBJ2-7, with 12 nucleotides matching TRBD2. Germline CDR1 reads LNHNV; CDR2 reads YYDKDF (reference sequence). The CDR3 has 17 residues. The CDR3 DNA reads TGTGCCGCCAGCAAGCAACGACCGGGACTAGCGGGCTACGAGCAGTACTTC. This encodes CAASKQRPGLAGYEQYF.

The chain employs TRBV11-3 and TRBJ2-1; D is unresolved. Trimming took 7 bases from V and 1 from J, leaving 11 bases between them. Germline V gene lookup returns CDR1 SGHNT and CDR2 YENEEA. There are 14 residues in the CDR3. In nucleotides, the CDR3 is TGTGCCAGCACCCGGAGTAGGTCCTACAATGAGCAGTTCTTC. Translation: CASTRSRSYNEQFF.

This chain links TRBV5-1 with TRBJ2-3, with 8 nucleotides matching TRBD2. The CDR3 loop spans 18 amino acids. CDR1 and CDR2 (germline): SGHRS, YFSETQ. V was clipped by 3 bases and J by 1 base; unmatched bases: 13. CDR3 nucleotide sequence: TGCGCCAGCAGCTCGGGTTTACTAGCGGAGGAACGCACAGATACGCAGTATTTT. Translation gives CASSSGLLAEERTDTQYF. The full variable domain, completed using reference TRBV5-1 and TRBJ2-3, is KAGVTQTPRYLIKTRGQQVTLSCSPISGHRSVSWYQQTPGQGLQFLFEYFSETQRNKGNFPGRFSGRQFSNSRSEMNVSTLELGDSALYLCASSSGLLAEERTDTQYFGPGTRLTVL.

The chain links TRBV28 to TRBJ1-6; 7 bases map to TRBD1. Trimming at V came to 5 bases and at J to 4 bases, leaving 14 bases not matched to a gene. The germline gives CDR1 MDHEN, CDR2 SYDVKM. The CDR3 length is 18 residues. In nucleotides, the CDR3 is TGTGCCAGCAGTCGCAGGGGGGCCTCGGCCCTTTATAATTCACCCCTCCACTTT. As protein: CASSRRGASALYNSPLHF.

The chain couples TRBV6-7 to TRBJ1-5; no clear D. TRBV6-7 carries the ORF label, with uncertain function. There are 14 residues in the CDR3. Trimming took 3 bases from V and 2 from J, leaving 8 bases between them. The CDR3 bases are TGTGCCAGCAGTTATGCGTTCGGCAATCAGCCCCAGCATTTT. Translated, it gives CASSYAFGNQPQHF.

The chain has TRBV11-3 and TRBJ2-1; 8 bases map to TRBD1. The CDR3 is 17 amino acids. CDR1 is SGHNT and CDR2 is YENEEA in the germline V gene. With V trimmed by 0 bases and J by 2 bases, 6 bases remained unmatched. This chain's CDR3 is CASSLEVYRGTYNEQFF. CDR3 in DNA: TGTGCCAGCAGCTTAGAAGTTTACAGGGGGACCTACAATGAGCAGTTCTTC.

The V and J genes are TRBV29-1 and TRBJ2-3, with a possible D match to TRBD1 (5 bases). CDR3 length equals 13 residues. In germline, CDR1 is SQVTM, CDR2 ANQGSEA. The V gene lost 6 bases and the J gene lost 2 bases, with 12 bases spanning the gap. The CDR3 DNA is TGCAGCGTCGACCAGGGATTCACAGATACGCAGTATTTT. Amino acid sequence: CSVDQGFTDTQYF.

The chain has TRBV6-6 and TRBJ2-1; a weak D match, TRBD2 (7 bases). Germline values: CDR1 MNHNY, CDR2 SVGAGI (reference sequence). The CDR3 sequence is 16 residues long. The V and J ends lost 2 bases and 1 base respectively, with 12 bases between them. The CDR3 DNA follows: TGTGCCAGCAGTTACGGGGGGGCAGGGTCCTACAATGAGCAGTTCTTC. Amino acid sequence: CASSYGGAGSYNEQFF.

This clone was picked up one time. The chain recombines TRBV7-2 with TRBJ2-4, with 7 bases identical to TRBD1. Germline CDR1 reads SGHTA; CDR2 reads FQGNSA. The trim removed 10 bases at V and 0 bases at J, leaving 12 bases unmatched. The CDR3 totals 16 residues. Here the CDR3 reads CATTGYKSAAKNIQYF. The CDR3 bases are TGTGCCACGACAGGGTACAAGTCTGCAGCCAAAAACATTCAGTACTTC.

DNA for the CDR3: TGCGCCAGCAGCTTCTTCGGTGACGAGCAGTACTTC. It specifies CASSFFGDEQYF. The chain carries TRBV5-1 and TRBJ2-7; unclear D gene. The germline CDR1 and CDR2 sequences are SGHRS and YFSETQ. The CDR3 sequence is 12 residues long. V was pared by 2 bases and J by 5 bases, with 8 bases between. The variable domain in full, completed from reference TRBV5-1 and TRBJ2-7, reads KAGVTQTPRYLIKTRGQQVTLSCSPISGHRSVSWYQQTPGQGLQFLFEYFSETQRNKGNFPGRFSGRQFSNSRSEMNVSTLELGDSALYLCASSFFGDEQYFGPGTRLTVT.

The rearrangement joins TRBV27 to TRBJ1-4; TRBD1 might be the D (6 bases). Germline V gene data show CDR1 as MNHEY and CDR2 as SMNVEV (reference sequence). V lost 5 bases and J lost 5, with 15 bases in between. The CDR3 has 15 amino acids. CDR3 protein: CASSTTGTLNEKLFF. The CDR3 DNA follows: TGTGCCAGCAGTACCACCGGGACATTGAATGAAAAACTGTTTTTT.

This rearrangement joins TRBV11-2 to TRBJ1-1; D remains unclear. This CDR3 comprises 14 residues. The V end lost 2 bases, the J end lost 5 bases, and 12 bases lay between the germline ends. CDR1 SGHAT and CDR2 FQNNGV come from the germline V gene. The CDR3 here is CASSLSSAGTEAFF. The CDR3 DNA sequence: TGTGCCAGCAGCTTATCATCGGCCGGGACTGAAGCTTTCTTT.

The CDR3 DNA reads TGTGCCAGCAGTTGGGTGGACAGGGGGCCGTGTGAGCAGTACTTC. Amino acid sequence: CASSWVDRGPCEQYF. The chain couples TRBV6-7 to TRBJ2-7; 11 nucleotides agree with TRBD1. TRBV6-7 is classed as an ORF, of uncertain function. The CDR3 extends over 15 amino acids. V shed 4 bases and J 7 bases; nucleotides not matched to a gene: 9.

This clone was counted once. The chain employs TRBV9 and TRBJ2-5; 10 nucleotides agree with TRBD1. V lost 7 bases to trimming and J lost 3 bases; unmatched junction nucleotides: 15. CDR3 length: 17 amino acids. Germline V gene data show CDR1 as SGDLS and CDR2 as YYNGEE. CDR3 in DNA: TGTGCCAGCTCCCCGCCAGATTGGACAGGGGGGGAAGAGACCCAGTACTTC. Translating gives CASSPPDWTGGEETQYF.

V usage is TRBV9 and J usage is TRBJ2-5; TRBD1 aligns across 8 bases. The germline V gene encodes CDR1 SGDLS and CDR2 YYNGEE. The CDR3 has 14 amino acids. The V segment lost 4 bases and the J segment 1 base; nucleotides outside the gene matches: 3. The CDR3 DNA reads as TGTGCCAGCAGCACGACAGGGGTCCAAGAGACCCAGTACTTC. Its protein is CASSTTGVQETQYF.

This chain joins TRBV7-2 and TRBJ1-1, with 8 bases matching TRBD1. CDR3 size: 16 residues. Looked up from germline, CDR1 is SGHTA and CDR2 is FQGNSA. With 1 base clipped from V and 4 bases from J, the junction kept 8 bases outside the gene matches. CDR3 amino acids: CASSLVGQGASTEAFF. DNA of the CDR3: TGTGCCAGCAGCTTAGTCGGGCAGGGGGCGAGCACTGAAGCTTTCTTT. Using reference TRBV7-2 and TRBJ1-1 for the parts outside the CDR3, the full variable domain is GAGVSQSPSNKVTEKGKDVELRCDPISGHTALYWYRQSLGQGLEFLIYFQGNSAPDKSGLPSDRFSAERTGGSVSTLTIQRTQQEDSAVYLCASSLVGQGASTEAFFGQGTRLTVV.

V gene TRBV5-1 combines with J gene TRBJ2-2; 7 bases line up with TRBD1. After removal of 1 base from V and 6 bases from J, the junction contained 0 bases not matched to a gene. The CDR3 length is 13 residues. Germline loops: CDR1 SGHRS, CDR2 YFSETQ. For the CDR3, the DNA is TGCGCCAGCAGCTTGCAGGGGGCCGGGGAGCTGTTTTTT. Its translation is CASSLQGAGELFF.

The CDR3 spells CASSSRDSQNQPQHF. In nucleotides, the CDR3 is TGTGCCAGCTCATCCCGGGACAGCCAGAATCAGCCCCAGCATTTT. The gene calls are TRBV18 and TRBJ1-5, with 7 bases that match TRBD1. The CDR3 extends over 15 amino acids. V was clipped by 5 bases and J by 4 bases; unmatched bases: 8. Germline V lookup: CDR1 KGHSH, CDR2 LQKENI.

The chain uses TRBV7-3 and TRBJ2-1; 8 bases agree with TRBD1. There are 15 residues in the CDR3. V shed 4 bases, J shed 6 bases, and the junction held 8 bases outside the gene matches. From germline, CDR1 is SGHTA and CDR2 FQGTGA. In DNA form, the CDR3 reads TGTGCCAGCAGCTCCCCAGGGGGCGCGGGCAATGAGCAGTTCTTC. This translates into CASSSPGGAGNEQFF.

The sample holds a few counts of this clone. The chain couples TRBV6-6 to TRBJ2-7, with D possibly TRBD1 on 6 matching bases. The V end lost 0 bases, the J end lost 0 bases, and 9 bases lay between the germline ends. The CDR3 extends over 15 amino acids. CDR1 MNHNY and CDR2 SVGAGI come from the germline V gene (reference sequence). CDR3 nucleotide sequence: TGTGCCAGCAGTTACTCGTTGGACAGCTCCTACGAGCAGTACTTC. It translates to CASSYSLDSSYEQYF.

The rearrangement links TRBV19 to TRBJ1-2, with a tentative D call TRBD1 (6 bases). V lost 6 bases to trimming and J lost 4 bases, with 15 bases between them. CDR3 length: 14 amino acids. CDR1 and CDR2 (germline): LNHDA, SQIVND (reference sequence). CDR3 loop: CASSIGRQAYGYTF. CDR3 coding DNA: TGTGCCAGTAGCATCGGACGACAGGCCTATGGCTACACCTTC.

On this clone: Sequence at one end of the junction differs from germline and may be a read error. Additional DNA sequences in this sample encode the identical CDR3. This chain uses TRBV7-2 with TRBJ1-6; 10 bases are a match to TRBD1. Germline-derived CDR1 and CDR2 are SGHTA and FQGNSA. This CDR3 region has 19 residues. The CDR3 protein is CASSLLGQGFSSYNSPLHF. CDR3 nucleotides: TGTGCCAGCAGCTTACTGGGACAGGGGTTTAGCTCCTATAATTCCCCCCTCCACTTT.

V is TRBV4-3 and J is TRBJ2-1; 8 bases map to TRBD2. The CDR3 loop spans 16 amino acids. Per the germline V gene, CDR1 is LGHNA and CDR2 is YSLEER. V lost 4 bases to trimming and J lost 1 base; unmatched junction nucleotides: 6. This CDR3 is CASSPLAGGSYNEQFF. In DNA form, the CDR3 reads TGCGCCAGCAGCCCCTTGGCGGGGGGTTCCTACAATGAGCAGTTCTTC.

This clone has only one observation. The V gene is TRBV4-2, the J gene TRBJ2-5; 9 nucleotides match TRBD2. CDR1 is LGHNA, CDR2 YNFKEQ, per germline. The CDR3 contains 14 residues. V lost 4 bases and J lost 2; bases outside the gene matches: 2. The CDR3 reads CASSPSGRQETQYF. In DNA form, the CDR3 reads TGTGCCAGCAGCCCGAGCGGGAGGCAAGAGACCCAGTACTTC.

CDR3 bases: TGTGCCAGCAGCAAGGACAGGGGGACCTACGAGCAGTACTTC. Translated, it gives CASSKDRGTYEQYF. The chain has TRBV4-2 and TRBJ2-7, with 10 bases fitting TRBD1. This CDR3 is 14 amino acids long. Losses at the gene ends were 5 bases for V and 2 bases for J; bases not matched to a gene: 3. Per the germline V gene, CDR1 is LGHNA and CDR2 is YNFKEQ.